This T cell receptor (beta chain) emerged from a study of cytomegalovirus exposure and HLA in healthy donors (TCRdb year 2017). The study in broad terms: According to an earlier analysis of 450 to 650 of the donors, 150 million to 200 million T cells yielded 117 million unique TCR beta sequences and approximately 300 Gb of sequence data. Roughly 300 gigabases of sequencing data and approximately 92 million unique TCR sequences made up an early release that covered nearly 650 HLA-typed donors. Of the approximately 370 genotyped donors, 75% to 85% were placed in the genetic ancestry cluster associated with self-reported Caucasian donors. The study was designed to test whether signatures of past pathogen exposure could be identified by cataloging public T cell receptors. The study used immunosequencing to profile the T cell repertoires of 666 subjects and linked those repertoires to cytomegalovirus serostatus. A separate validation cohort of roughly 130 different subjects was used in addition to the roughly 700-subject first cohort. To predict cytomegalovirus infection status, the study brought together high-throughput TCR immunosequencing, statistical association of individual TCRs with disease status, and machine learning. A later analysis re-examined previously published TCR beta repertoires from more than 600 donors and added high-resolution HLA genotyping to investigate patterns of TCR occurrence. Rather than drawing on any new phenotypic data, the later analysis identified candidate immune exposures from TCR beta sequences and the way those sequences occurred across donors. An earlier analysis of a few hundred of the donors applied high-throughput TCR beta sequencing to assess whether each TCR beta V gene segment acted as functional or pseudogenic. Donor age, sex, ethnicity and CMV serostatus were collected together with the repertoire data. A later genetic analysis used genome-wide SNP genotypes for about 60% of the 666 donors, treating that subset as a discovery cohort. All discovery cohort repertoires had been generated using a single sequencing platform. Both class I and class II loci were covered by HLA typing, at four-digit resolution. Typing coverage varied by locus: about 620-630 donors for A, B, C, DRB1 and DQB1; about 520 for DQA1; some 610 for DPA1; around 450 for DPB1. Four to six DR-DQ haplotypes were handled as single units for association and clustering, since linkage in the cohort was strong. Among roughly 370 genotyped donors of the cohort, an average of around 240,000 unique TCR beta nucleotide sequences were sequenced per donor, roughly a sixth of them non-productive. General study outcomes and caveats: Roughly uniform sequencing depth across donors was assumed in presence/absence analyses, although this assumption may not hold. When HLA alleles, especially DR and DQ, strongly co-occurred, attributing TCR associations to individual alleles was difficult. The cohort was sequenced for TCR beta chains only, and without alpha or paired-chain data the features that could be detected were limited. Because counts were too low, more than 15 rarely observed V segments, including chromosome 9 orphons, were left out of the earlier analysis of 587 of the donors. A later analysis found that HLA-associated TCR beta chains were more clonally expanded and had lower generation probabilities than equally common non-associated chains. The classifier was reported to diagnose cytomegalovirus status with high specificity and sensitivity in both the original and validation cohorts. In a later genetic analysis, fewer N-insertions in productive TCRs were reported among donors in an Asian-associated ancestry cluster than the approximately 710-donor mean. Some IMGT-functional V segments, including TRBV6-2 and TRBV6-3, could not be distinguished by the 87-base-pair reads and were therefore excluded. The authors suggested that the approach could potentially be generalized to other disease states and immunological phenotypes. According to a later analysis, most CMV-associated TCR beta chains appeared to be HLA-restricted, and the HLA associations seemed to be driven largely by CMV exposure. The study gave a list of about 160 TCR beta chains associated with cytomegalovirus. According to a later analysis, TCR association rates differed among HLA loci, with DRB1 alleles showing the most associated TCRs and HLA-C alleles showing the fewest. Several of the top co-occurrence clusters appeared to be linked to parvovirus B19, influenza, CMV and Epstein-Barr virus, according to a later analysis. Because some donors lacked HLA typing at each locus, the association tests relied only on the typed subset. Correlated functional status among segregating V segments might reflect linkage disequilibrium, but an unknown experimental factor could not be ruled out. For the cohort, immune exposure information was limited to CMV serostatus. An association between a missense DCLRE1C variant and V-gene and J-gene trimming of TCR beta chains was found in a later genetic analysis and replicated in an independent cohort. A further reported finding was that TCR beta sequences accurately predicted the HLA-A and HLA-B alleles for most subjects in the first cohort. In a later analysis, 16,951 TCR beta sequences were associated with specific HLA alleles at a false discovery rate of 0.05. A cluster of highly shared sequence variants was judged likely to be a technical artifact of the sequencing pipeline. In vitro tests confirmed that a few of the cytomegalovirus-associated TCR beta chains recognize cytomegalovirus antigens. Most TCR sequences were seen in very few donors, while some public TCRs were found in many individuals. Broadly in line with IMGT annotations, most TCR beta V segments showed up in productive rearrangements about 87% or about 30% of the time in an earlier analysis of 587 of the donors.

V is trimmed back by 2 bases and J by 4 bases, and the junction contains 4 bases that no gene match accounts for. As encoded in the germline V gene, CDR1 is SGHRS while CDR2 is YFSETQ. Counted from cysteine to phenylalanine, this CDR3 has 14 amino acids. Solely the CDR3 DNA is kept, with 42 bases framed from the first base. The cohort consisted of hundreds of healthy bone marrow donors. At the time of sampling, every cohort member was nominally healthy, though immune exposures that went unrecorded were likely present. The donor was CMV seropositive and was included in the group of approximately 310 seropositive cohort members. A peripheral blood sample was collected from each donor, and TCR beta sequencing was performed on peripheral blood mononuclear cells. Genomic DNA extraction from the blood cell samples was performed with the Qiagen DNeasy Blood Extraction Kit. The library relied on the immunoSEQ multiplex PCR assay. For the multiplex PCR, a mixture combining 60 forward primers for TCR Vbeta segments and 13 reverse primers for TCR Jbeta segments was used. A multiplex PCR assay on genomic DNA amplified the CDR3 region of rearranged TCR beta genes. On the Illumina HiSeq System, the amplified TCR beta libraries were sequenced as 87-base-pair reads. Per the original workflow: Across the 600 to 700 repertoires, a later analysis counted approximately 75 million unique TCR beta chains, roughly 11 million of which were shared by at least two donors. Raw reads were error-corrected and collapsed into unique sequences by a nearest-neighbor algorithm in which closely related sequences were merged to remove PCR and sequencing errors. To assign V, D and J gene segments, CDR3 sequences were aligned to IMGT reference sequences. Each retained sequence needed at least a six-nucleotide match to both a V gene segment and a J gene segment. Rearrangements were classified as productive when the CDR3 lacked stop codons and remained in frame with V and J, and all other rearrangements were classified as non-productive. Following IMGT convention, CDR3 was defined as the stretch from the second conserved V-encoded cysteine up to the conserved J-encoded phenylalanine. In an earlier analysis of roughly 580 of the donors, sequences lacking an unambiguous match to a single V gene segment were excluded. An earlier analysis of around 600 of the donors classified V segments as functional when productive rearrangements were above 56.7% and as segregating when the standard deviation between donors was above 5%. A statistical classification framework was built to diagnose cytomegalovirus status from the catalog of TCR beta chain sequences. A later analysis assigned V and J genes by comparing TCR nucleotide sequences with IMGT/GENE-DB human TR gene sequences. In a later analysis, CDR3 sequences and most-parsimonious VDJ recombination scenarios were assigned using the TCRdist pipeline. A later analysis defined each TCR beta chain by its CDR3 amino acid sequence plus V-gene family, and excluded reads lacking a unique V-gene family. In a later analysis, 450 to 600 highly shared, low-generation-probability nucleotide sequences were removed to address suspected cross-contamination and a sequencing artifact. A later analysis calculated a clonal expansion index for each public chain from normalized within-repertoire ranks of inferred template counts. A later analysis computed generation probabilities with a VDJ recombination model fitted to out-of-frame rearrangements, and checked the results against IGoR. A later analysis scored TCR-TCR, TCR-HLA and TCR-CMV co-occurrence with hypergeometric tests, applying a repertoire-size bias correction to TCR pairs. In a later analysis, false discovery rates were estimated by permuting HLA or CMV assignments 20 times. In a later analysis, co-occurring TCRs were grouped with DBSCAN, and TCRdist sequence similarity was added when clustering was performed within HLA-allele-positive subsets. For co-occurrence clustering, repertoires with fewer than 30,000 or more than 120,000 public chains were excluded, along with a handful of repertoires with anomalous nucleotide sharing. TCRdb stores this immuneACCESS table with in-frame sequences only. Part of the clones is absent; in the studies checked, under half of the shortfall reflects unresolved V genes, and no reason is known for the rest. V and J calls and clone size follow that table, whereas D and trimming were derived from the DNA. In all, the sample holds about 31,000 clones, and about three fifths of those were seen once. Jointly, the top ten make up roughly 22% of the sample.

As concerns this clone: Its antigen remains undetermined. No quality values exist for individual bases; no much larger clone is one base distant.

This chain is built from TRBV5-1 and TRBJ2-5, with 8 bases matching TRBD2. The sequenced sample was PBMCs. The receptor's source is a man aged 45-65 years in good health and CMV-seropositive. The CDR3 protein sequence reads: CASSLAGVGETQYF. The DNA sequence reads TGCGCCAGCAGCTTAGCGGGAGTTGGAGAGACCCAGTACTTC.